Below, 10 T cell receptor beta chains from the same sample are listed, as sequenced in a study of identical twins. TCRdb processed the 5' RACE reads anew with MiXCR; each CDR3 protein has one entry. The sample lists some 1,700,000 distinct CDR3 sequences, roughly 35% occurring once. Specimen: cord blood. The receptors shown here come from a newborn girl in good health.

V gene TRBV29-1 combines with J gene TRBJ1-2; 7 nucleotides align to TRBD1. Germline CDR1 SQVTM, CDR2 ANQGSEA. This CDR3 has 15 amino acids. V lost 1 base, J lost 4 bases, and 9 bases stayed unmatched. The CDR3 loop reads CSVEGLEGAGYGYTF. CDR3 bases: TGCAGCGTTGAAGGGTTAGAGGGGGCTGGCTATGGCTACACCTTC.

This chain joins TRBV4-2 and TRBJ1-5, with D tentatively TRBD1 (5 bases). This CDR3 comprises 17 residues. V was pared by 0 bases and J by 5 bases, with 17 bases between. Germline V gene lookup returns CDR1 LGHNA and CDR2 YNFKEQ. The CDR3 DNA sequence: TGTGCCAGCAGCCAAGATCATGGCAGGGCCTACCATCAGCCCCAGCATTTT. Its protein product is CASSQDHGRAYHQPQHF.

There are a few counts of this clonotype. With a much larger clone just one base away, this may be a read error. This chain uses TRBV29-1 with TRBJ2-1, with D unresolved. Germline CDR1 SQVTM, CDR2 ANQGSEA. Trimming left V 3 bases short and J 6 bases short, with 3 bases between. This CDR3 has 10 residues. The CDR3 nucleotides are TGCAGCGTTGACTGCAATGAGCAGTTCTTC. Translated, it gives CSVDCNEQFF.

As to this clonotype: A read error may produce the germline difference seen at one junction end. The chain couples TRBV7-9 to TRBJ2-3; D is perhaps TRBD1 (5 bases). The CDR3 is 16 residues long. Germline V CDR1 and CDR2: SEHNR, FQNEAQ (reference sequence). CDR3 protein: CASSLDLREDTGTQYF. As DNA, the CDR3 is TGTGCCAGCAGCTTAGATCTCAGGGAAGACACAGGTACGCAGTATTTT.

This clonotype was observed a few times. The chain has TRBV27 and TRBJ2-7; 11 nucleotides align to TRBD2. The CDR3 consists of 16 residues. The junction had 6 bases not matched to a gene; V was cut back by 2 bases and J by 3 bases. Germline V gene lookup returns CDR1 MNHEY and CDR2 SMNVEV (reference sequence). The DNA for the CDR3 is TGTGCCAGCAGTTTAATGGCCGGGACTAGCGGCTACGAGCAGTACTTC. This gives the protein CASSLMAGTSGYEQYF.

CDR3 coding DNA: TGTGCCAGCAGGACTCAAGGCCTCGGGTCCGAAAAACTGTTTTTT. Translating gives CASRTQGLGSEKLFF. The genes are TRBV2 and TRBJ1-4; no reliable D call. V lost 6 bases to trimming and J lost 8 bases, with 19 bases between them. The CDR3 sequence is 15 residues long. From germline, CDR1 is SNHLY and CDR2 FYNNEI.

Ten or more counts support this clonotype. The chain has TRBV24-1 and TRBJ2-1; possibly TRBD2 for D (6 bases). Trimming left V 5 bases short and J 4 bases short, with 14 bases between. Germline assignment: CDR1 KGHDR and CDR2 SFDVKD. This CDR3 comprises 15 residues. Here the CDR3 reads CATSGRDSIYNEQFF. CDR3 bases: TGTGCCACCAGTGGCCGGGACTCAATATACAATGAGCAGTTCTTC.

In DNA form, the CDR3 reads TGTGCCAGCAGTGAAATATGGACAGGATTTGAAAAACTGTTTTTT. Amino acids: CASSEIWTGFEKLFF. The chain uses TRBV6-1 and TRBJ1-4, with TRBD1 matching over 7 bases. CDR3 length equals 15 residues. V was pared by 2 bases and J by 7 bases, with 7 bases of the junction left unmatched. CDR1 is MNHNS and CDR2 is SASEGT in the germline V gene.

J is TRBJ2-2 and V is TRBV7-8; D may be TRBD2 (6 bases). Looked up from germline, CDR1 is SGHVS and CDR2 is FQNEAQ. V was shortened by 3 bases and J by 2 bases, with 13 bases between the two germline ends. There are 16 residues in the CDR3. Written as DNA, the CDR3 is TGTGCCAGCAGCTTGCGGACTAACCGAAACACCGGGGAGCTGTTTTTT. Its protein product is CASSLRTNRNTGELFF.

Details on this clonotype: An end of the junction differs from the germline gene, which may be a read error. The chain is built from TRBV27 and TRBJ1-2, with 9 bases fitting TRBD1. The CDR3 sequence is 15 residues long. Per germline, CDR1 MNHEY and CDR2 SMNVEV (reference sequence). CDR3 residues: CAGRVIRGQGYGYTF. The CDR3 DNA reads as TGTGCCGGCAGAGTGATACGGGGACAGGGCTATGGCTACACCTTC.